This T cell receptor beta chain came from a study of blood T cell repertoires in COVID-19. The overall study: Acute and convalescent COVID-19 specimens originated in the United States, Italy and Spain. In each case, the material was cDNA or gDNA derived from T cells, B-cell-depleted T cells, or PBMCs.

V gave up 2 bases and J gave up 2 bases, with 9 bases separating them. CDR1 GTSNPN and CDR2 SVGIG come from the germline V gene (reference sequence). The CDR3 extends over 13 amino acids. Original processing notes: Amplified reference gene primers provided the basis for estimating nucleated cell counts. Clones were read by immunoSEQ multiplex PCR, and TCRdb kept only the in-frame ones, dropping some. V, J and clone size reflect that table, while D and trimming were determined from the DNA. Among roughly 81,000 clones, around 88% were seen once, and the ten largest hold approximately 39%. The sequencing sample was made of peripheral blood. This sequence was found in an elderly man with active or convalescent COVID-19. This rearrangement joins TRBV30 to TRBJ1-1; D remains unclear. CDR3 protein: CAWSSSLNTEAFF. The CDR3, as DNA: TGTGCCTGGAGTTCCTCGTTAAACACTGAAGCTTTCTTT.